This TCR beta chain emerged from a study of blood T cell repertoires in COVID-19. The wider study: Acute-phase and convalescent COVID-19 samples originated in the United States, Italy and Spain. T cells, B-cell-depleted T cells, or PBMCs supplied cDNA or gDNA.

Original analysis: From reference gene primer amplification, estimates of nucleated cell counts were derived. The protocol was immunoSEQ multiplex PCR, while the TCRdb copy is restricted to in-frame clones and leaves out a portion. The DNA was the basis for D and trimming; V, J and clone size are from that table. Among about 70,000 clones listed, approximately 80% were seen once. With V trimmed by 0 bases and J by 3 bases, 0 bases remained unmatched. Germline V gene data show CDR1 as SGHRS and CDR2 as YFSETQ. CDR3 length: 14 residues. The genes are TRBV5-1 and TRBJ2-5; the match to TRBD1 covers 9 bases. The sequence was collected from a woman aged 80 or over with active or convalescent COVID-19. Specimen: peripheral blood. The CDR3 here is CASSLGTGEETQYF. For the CDR3, the DNA is TGCGCCAGCAGCTTGGGGACAGGGGAAGAGACCCAGTACTTC.